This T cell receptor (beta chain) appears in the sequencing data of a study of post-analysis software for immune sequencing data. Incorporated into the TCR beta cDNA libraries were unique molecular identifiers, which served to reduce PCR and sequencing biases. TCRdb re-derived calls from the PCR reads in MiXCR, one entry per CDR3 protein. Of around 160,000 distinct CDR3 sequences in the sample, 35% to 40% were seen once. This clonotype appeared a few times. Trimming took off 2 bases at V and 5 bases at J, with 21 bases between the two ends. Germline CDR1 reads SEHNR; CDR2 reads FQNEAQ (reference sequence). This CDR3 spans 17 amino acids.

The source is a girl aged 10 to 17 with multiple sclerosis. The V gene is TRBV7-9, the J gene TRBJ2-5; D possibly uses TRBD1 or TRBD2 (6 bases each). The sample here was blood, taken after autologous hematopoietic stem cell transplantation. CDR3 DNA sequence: TGTGCCAGCAGCTTAAGGTCGACGGGGGCCGGAGGGGAGACCCAGTACTTC. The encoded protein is CASSLRSTGAGGETQYF.